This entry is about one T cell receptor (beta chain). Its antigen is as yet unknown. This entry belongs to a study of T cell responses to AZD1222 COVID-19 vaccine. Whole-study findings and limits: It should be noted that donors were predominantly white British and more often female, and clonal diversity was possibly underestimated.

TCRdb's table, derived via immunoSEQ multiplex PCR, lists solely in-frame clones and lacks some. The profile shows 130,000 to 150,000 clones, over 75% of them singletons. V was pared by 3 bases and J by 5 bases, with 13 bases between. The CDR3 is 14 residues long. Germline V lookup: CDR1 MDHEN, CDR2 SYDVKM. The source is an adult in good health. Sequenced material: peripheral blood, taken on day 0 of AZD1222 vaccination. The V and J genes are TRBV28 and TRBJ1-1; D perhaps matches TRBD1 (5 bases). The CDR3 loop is CASSFEGFRTEAFF. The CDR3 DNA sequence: TGTGCCAGCAGTTTCGAGGGGTTCCGGACTGAAGCTTTCTTT.